This paragraph reports one T cell receptor beta chain. The data belong to a study of blood T cell repertoires in COVID-19. Study as a whole: Specimens from acute and convalescent COVID-19 originated in the United States, Italy and Spain. T cells, B-cell-depleted T cells, or PBMCs provided the cDNA or gDNA that served as material.

Using immunoSEQ multiplex PCR, the repertoire was profiled, and TCRdb retains in-frame clones only, with some absent. The profile shows 200,000 to 250,000 clones, 70% to 90% of them singletons. The trim removed 1 base at V and 5 bases at J, leaving 4 bases unmatched. Germline values: CDR1 KGHDR, CDR2 SFDVKD. The CDR3 is 16 amino acids. This receptor was obtained from a woman aged 65 to 85 with active or convalescent COVID-19. The material sequenced was peripheral blood. The rearrangement joins TRBV24-1 to TRBJ2-2, with 9 bases lining up with TRBD1. In nucleotides, the CDR3 is TGTGCCACCAGTGATTTTTTGACAGGGGGGACCGGGGAGCTGTTTTTT. It is translated as CATSDFLTGGTGELFF.